Shown below are 3 T cell receptor beta chains from a single sample sequenced in a study of blood T cell repertoires in COVID-19 (dated by TCRdb to 2018 to 2021). Libraries were made using the immunoSEQ multiplex PCR assay. TCRdb stores this immuneACCESS table with in-frame sequences only. Part of the clones is absent; in the studies checked, under half of the shortfall reflects unresolved V genes, and no reason is known for the rest. Counted in this sample were fewer than 250,000 clones; just under 85% of them appeared once. 3.5% to 4.5% of the sample goes to the ten largest clones. Sequenced: peripheral blood. Receptors were obtained from a man aged 45-60 years with acute or convalescent COVID-19.

This chain uses TRBV25-1 with TRBJ1-4; D perhaps matches TRBD1 (6 bases). The V and J ends lost 0 bases and 1 base respectively, with 6 bases between them. The V gene's germline CDR1 is MGHDK and CDR2 SYGVNS. This CDR3 has 15 amino acids. CDR3 nucleotides: TGTGCCAGCAGTGAATACAGGGGAACTAATGAAAAACTGTTTTTT. This codes for CASSEYRGTNEKLFF.

The J gene is TRBJ1-5, the V gene TRBV6-1; D possibly corresponds to TRBD1 (5 bases). V lost 3 bases to trimming and J lost 5 bases, with 14 bases between them. CDR3 length: 15 residues. In germline, CDR1 is MNHNS, CDR2 SASEGT. This CDR3 reads CASSEQGSEDQPQHF. CDR3 bases: TGTGCCAGCAGTGAGCAGGGATCCGAGGATCAGCCCCAGCATTTT.

The V gene is TRBV5-1, the J gene TRBJ1-6; D might be TRBD1 (5 bases). There are 15 residues in the CDR3. The germline CDR1 and CDR2 sequences are SGHRS and YFSETQ. The V end was cut by 0 bases, the J end by 5 bases, with 9 bases between. This CDR3 reads CASSLAGSHNSPLHF. DNA of the CDR3: TGCGCCAGCAGCTTGGCAGGGTCCCATAATTCACCCCTCCACTTT.